Each of the 6 T cell receptor beta chains below was sequenced from the same sample in a study of shared clonotypes between healthy human individuals. Clones were sequenced by immunoSEQ multiplex PCR, and TCRdb holds only the in-frame ones, with some missing. The table lists 2 million to 3 million clones, 90% to 95% of them singletons. The sequenced material came from naive CD4+ T cells sorted from blood. Noted subset: CD45RA+ positively selected. The receptors were sampled from a man aged 18 to 30 in good health.

CDR3 coding DNA: TGTGCCAGTAGTCCTCGGACAGGCTGGTCCTACGAGCAGTACTTC. It specifies CASSPRTGWSYEQYF. The rearrangement uses TRBV19 and TRBJ2-7; 7 bases match TRBD1. CDR3 length: 15 amino acids. The V segment lost 5 bases and the J segment 1 base; nucleotides outside the gene matches: 8. Germline values: CDR1 LNHDA, CDR2 SQIVND (reference sequence). Variable domain in full (rest from reference TRBV19 and TRBJ2-7): DGGITQSPKYLFRKEGQNVTLSCEQNLNHDAMYWYRQDPGQGLRLIYYSQIVNDFQKGDIAEGYSVSREKKESFPLTVTSAQKNPTAFYLCASSPRTGWSYEQYFGPGTRLTVT.

The chain has TRBV10-3 and TRBJ1-1; the D gene is possibly TRBD1 (5 bases). This CDR3 is 13 amino acids long. Germline V gene data show CDR1 as ENHRY and CDR2 as SYGVKD. With 8 bases removed from V and 5 bases from J, the gap between germline ends came to 15 bases. CDR3 nucleotide sequence: TGTGCCATCGGGACTGCTCTATATACTGAAGCTTTCTTT. It encodes CAIGTALYTEAFF.

The chain has TRBV10-3 and TRBJ1-1; no reliable D call. Germline CDR1 and CDR2: ENHRY and SYGVKD. This CDR3 is 11 amino acids long. Trimming removed 10 bases at V and 1 base at J, with 7 bases between. CDR3 loop: CATSGNTEAFF. CDR3 coding DNA: TGTGCCACGTCAGGGAACACTGAAGCTTTCTTT.

Comments on this clone: This could be a read error, since a much larger clone is one nucleotide away. Other nucleotide sequences in the sample specify the same CDR3. This rearrangement joins TRBV6-6 to TRBJ1-5; D is ambiguous. The V gene's germline CDR1 is MNHNY and CDR2 SVGAGI (reference sequence). This CDR3 is built from 11 residues. The germline V and J ends were trimmed by 6 bases and 1 base, with 1 base remaining between them. CDR3: CASRSNQPQHF. CDR3 bases: TGTGCCAGCAGAAGCAATCAGCCCCAGCATTTT.

The chain recombines TRBV28 with TRBJ1-1; no reliable D call. Trimming took 7 bases from V and 7 from J, leaving 10 bases between them. Germline CDR1 is MDHEN and CDR2 is SYDVKM. The CDR3 runs 11 residues. The CDR3 DNA is TGTGCCAGCACTGACGGGCTTGAAGCTTTCTTT. As protein: CASTDGLEAFF.

The chain is built from TRBV5-1 and TRBJ2-5; 9 bases match TRBD1. The CDR3 is 16 amino acids. Germline lookup yields CDR1 SGHRS and CDR2 YFSETQ. V lost 0 bases and J lost 5; bases outside the gene matches: 8. The CDR3, as DNA: TGCGCCAGCAGCTTGGTCGGGACAGGGTCTCAGGAGACCCAGTACTTC. It encodes CASSLVGTGSQETQYF.